Below are 30 T cell receptor beta chains sequenced from a single sample in a study of blood T cell repertoires in COVID-19. The assay was immunoSEQ multiplex PCR, and TCRdb's table has in-frame clones only and misses some. The sample records about 250,000 clones, 85% to 90% being singletons. Sequencing used PBMCs or T cells enriched from blood (not recorded which). These receptors were obtained from a woman between 18 and 29 years old who had recovered from COVID-19.

V is TRBV9 and J is TRBJ1-2; tentative D call: TRBD1 (6 bases). This CDR3 has 13 residues. V dropped 3 bases and J dropped 4 bases, with 10 bases sitting between them. Germline V gene sequence: CDR1 SGDLS, CDR2 YYNGEE. CDR3 coding DNA: TGTGCCAGCAGCGGGGTAGGGGGCTATGGCTACACCTTC. Residues: CASSGVGGYGYTF.

The rearrangement uses TRBV29-1 and TRBJ1-5; weak D call: TRBD1 (5 bases). CDR3 length: 13 residues. V was pared by 6 bases and J by 6 bases, with 15 bases between. The V gene's germline CDR1 is SQVTM and CDR2 ANQGSEA. CDR3 bases: TGCAGCGTCAGGGCCTCCTTCGGTCAGCCCCAGCATTTT. This encodes CSVRASFGQPQHF.

V gene TRBV5-5 combines with J gene TRBJ2-7; 8 bases match TRBD1. The length of the CDR3 is 13 residues. The germline CDR1 and CDR2 sequences are SGHKS and YYEKEE (reference sequence). Trimming removed 7 bases from V and 3 bases from J; junction bases left unmatched: 6. The CDR3 loop reads CASPRDRSYEQYF. For the CDR3, the DNA is TGTGCCAGCCCTAGGGACAGGAGCTACGAGCAGTACTTC.

The chain has TRBV7-2 and TRBJ2-7, with D maybe TRBD2 (5 bases). From germline, CDR1 is SGHTA and CDR2 FQGNSA. The CDR3 runs to 15 residues. Trimming pared 5 bases from V and 6 bases from J, leaving 20 bases between. The CDR3 is CASSLLWWSGGEQYF. CDR3 in DNA: TGTGCCAGCAGCCTGCTATGGTGGAGCGGTGGCGAGCAGTACTTC.

In this sample, this clone turned up a few times. The chain employs TRBV14 and TRBJ1-2; D call uncertain. V was clipped by 2 bases and J by 8 bases, with 12 bases between them. Germline CDR1 is SGHDN and CDR2 is FVKESK. The CDR3 consists of 13 residues. CDR3: CASSQIQSEGYTF. CDR3 sequence (DNA): TGTGCCAGCAGCCAAATTCAGAGCGAGGGCTACACCTTC. The full variable domain, rest sourced from reference TRBV14 and TRBJ1-2, is EAGVTQFPSHSVIEKGQTVTLRCDPISGHDNLYWYRRVMGKEIKFLLHFVKESKQDESGMPNNRFLAERTGGTYSTLKVQPAELEDSGVYFCASSQIQSEGYTFGSGTRLTVV.

The chain joins TRBV6-6 to TRBJ2-7, with a possible D match to TRBD1 (6 bases). V was clipped by 2 bases and J by 7 bases, with 12 bases between them. Germline lookup yields CDR1 MNHNY and CDR2 SVGAGI (reference sequence). CDR3 length: 13 amino acids. The CDR3 sequence is CASSYRAGDEQYF. CDR3 DNA sequence: TGTGCCAGCAGTTACAGGGCAGGGGATGAGCAGTACTTC.

The chain has TRBV9 and TRBJ1-6; the D gene is possibly TRBD1 (6 bases). With 0 bases removed from V and 9 bases from J, the gap between germline ends came to 10 bases. Germline lookup yields CDR1 SGDLS and CDR2 YYNGEE. The CDR3 is made up of 14 amino acids. Here the CDR3 reads CASSVGQVPSPLHF. The CDR3 nucleotides are TGTGCCAGCAGCGTAGGACAGGTCCCTTCACCCCTCCACTTT.

The chain joins TRBV7-9 to TRBJ1-4, with 8 bases aligning to TRBD1. CDR1 SEHNR and CDR2 FQNEAQ come from the germline V gene (reference sequence). This CDR3 region has 16 residues. Germline trimming cut 3 bases from V and 4 bases from J; bases unmatched to any gene: 7. This CDR3 is CASSFAGTGHNEKLFF. The CDR3 DNA sequence: TGTGCCAGCAGCTTCGCCGGGACAGGCCATAATGAAAAACTGTTTTTT.

The chain uses TRBV30 and TRBJ1-2; 12 bases match TRBD1. The V gene's germline CDR1 is GTSNPN and CDR2 SVGIG (reference sequence). CDR3 length: 14 residues. Trimming at V came to 3 bases and at J to 8 bases, leaving 7 bases not matched to a gene. The CDR3 DNA sequence: TGTGCCTGGAGGCCGGGACAGGGGGCAAGAGGCTACACCTTC. Its protein is CAWRPGQGARGYTF. Full variable domain (remainder filled in from reference TRBV30 and TRBJ1-2): SQTIHQWPATLVQPVGSPLSLECTVEGTSNPNLYWYRQAAGRGLQLLFYSVGIGQISSEVPQNLSASRPQDRQFILSSKKLLLSDSGFYLCAWRPGQGARGYTFGSGTRLTVV.

The genes are TRBV25-1 and TRBJ2-2; TRBD1 might be the D (5 bases). Germline-derived CDR1 and CDR2 are MGHDK and SYGVNS. This CDR3 is built from 16 residues. Between the trimmed V and J ends, which lost 3 bases and 3 bases, there was a span of 14 bases. CDR3 region: CASSDPGPLDTGELFF. Here the CDR3 DNA reads TGTGCCAGCAGTGACCCAGGGCCCCTCGACACCGGGGAGCTGTTTTTT.

In DNA form, the CDR3 reads TGTGCCAGCAGCAGCGGGGGGGCGAGGCAGCCCCAGCATTTT. Translated: CASSSGGARQPQHF. The chain couples TRBV6-2 or TRBV6-3 to TRBJ1-5, with a tentative D call TRBD1 (6 bases). The V end was cut by 6 bases, the J end by 7 bases, with 16 bases between. Germline CDR1 reads MNHEY; CDR2 reads SVGEGT. The CDR3 spans 14 residues.

V and J are TRBV9 and TRBJ2-1; 9 bases line up with TRBD1. The V gene's germline CDR1 is SGDLS and CDR2 YYNGEE. The V segment lost 3 bases and the J segment 4 bases; nucleotides outside the gene matches: 5. The CDR3 spans 15 residues. Here the CDR3 DNA reads TGTGCCAGCAGCGGCGGACAGGGGACGTACAATGAGCAGTTCTTC. Translating gives CASSGGQGTYNEQFF.

The chain employs TRBV29-1 and TRBJ1-1, with D hard to call. Germline-derived CDR1 and CDR2 are SQVTM and ANQGSEA. CDR3 length: 12 amino acids. The V gene lost 2 bases and the J gene lost 5 bases, with 9 bases spanning the gap. The CDR3 DNA is TGCAGCGTTGAACGGGAGGGAACTGAAGCTTTCTTT. Translating it yields CSVEREGTEAFF.

The chain has TRBV29-1 and TRBJ2-7, with TRBD1 matching 8 bases. In germline, CDR1 is SQVTM, CDR2 ANQGSEA. The J segment lost 3 bases and the V segment lost 5 bases, leaving 3 bases of the junction unmatched. This CDR3 region has 12 residues. The CDR3 reads CSVLGQGYEQYF. The DNA for the CDR3 is TGCAGCGTTCTTGGACAGGGCTACGAGCAGTACTTC.

In its sample, this clone was seen a few times. This sequence joins TRBV5-5 and TRBJ1-2, with TRBD1 matching 9 bases. J lost 6 bases, V lost 3 bases, and 6 bases had no gene match. The CDR3 consists of 14 residues. Germline lookup yields CDR1 SGHKS and CDR2 YYEKEE (reference sequence). CDR3 in DNA: TGTGCCAGCAGCTGGAGGGGACAGGGTAATGGCTACACCTTC. Its translation: CASSWRGQGNGYTF.

This clone was recorded a few times. This chain links TRBV7-9 with TRBJ2-6; 9 nucleotides align to TRBD2. J lost 0 bases, V lost 7 bases, and 7 bases had no gene match. The CDR3 has 17 residues. Germline lookup yields CDR1 SEHNR and CDR2 FQNEAQ (reference sequence). In nucleotides, the CDR3 is TGTGCCAGCACCCTGACGACTAGCGGCTCTGGGGCCAACGTCCTGACTTTC. Translation gives CASTLTTSGSGANVLTF.

CDR3 bases: TGTGCCAGCAGTGGCATCGGGGGGTATACCTACGAGCAGTACTTC. Amino acid sequence: CASSGIGGYTYEQYF. This chain connects TRBV28 to TRBJ2-7; 7 nucleotides match TRBD2. The V segment lost 5 bases and the J segment 2 bases; nucleotides outside the gene matches: 9. Germline CDR1 MDHEN, CDR2 SYDVKM. The CDR3 consists of 15 residues.

This chain uses TRBV5-6 with TRBJ1-2; 10 bases fit TRBD1. Germline lookup yields CDR1 SGHDT and CDR2 YYEEEE. V was pared by 4 bases and J by 4 bases, with 10 bases of the junction left unmatched. The CDR3 runs 16 residues. As DNA, the CDR3 is TGTGCCAGCAGCCCCGCCGGACAGGGGGGAGGCTATGGCTACACCTTC. It codes for CASSPAGQGGGYGYTF.

The chain joins TRBV19 to TRBJ2-7; 7 nucleotides agree with TRBD2. CDR1 is LNHDA and CDR2 is SQIVND in the germline V gene (reference sequence). This CDR3 region has 14 residues. Trimming cost V 4 bases and J 4 bases; bases outside gene matches: 7. The CDR3 is CASSTAPGGYEQYF. In DNA form, the CDR3 reads TGTGCCAGTAGTACCGCCCCGGGAGGTTACGAGCAGTACTTC.

V gene TRBV6-5 combines with J gene TRBJ2-1, with D maybe TRBD1 (6 bases). Germline CDR1 and CDR2: MNHEY and SVGAGI. This CDR3 has 14 amino acids. Trimming shortened V by 2 bases and J by 8 bases, and 13 bases separated the two germline ends. The CDR3 protein is CASSYDPPGDEQFF. The CDR3 DNA sequence: TGTGCCAGCAGTTACGACCCCCCAGGGGATGAGCAGTTCTTC.

This clone was observed once. The chain is built from TRBV4-1 and TRBJ1-6, with 8 bases identical to TRBD1. Germline trimming cut 3 bases from V and 6 bases from J; bases unmatched to any gene: 7. This CDR3 comprises 16 residues. The V gene's germline CDR1 is MGHRA and CDR2 YSYEKL. The CDR3 sequence: CASSHEDRDSNSPLHF. DNA for the CDR3: TGCGCCAGCAGCCATGAGGACAGGGATAGTAATTCACCCCTCCACTTT.

The rearrangement joins TRBV4-1 to TRBJ2-7; D possibly corresponds to TRBD2 (5 bases). Germline-derived CDR1 and CDR2 are MGHRA and YSYEKL. The CDR3 sequence is 13 residues long. The V end lost 5 bases, the J end lost 4 bases, and 12 bases lay between the germline ends. The CDR3 sequence: CASSSERGYEQYF. CDR3 DNA sequence: TGCGCCAGCAGCTCGGAGAGAGGGTACGAGCAGTACTTC.

J is TRBJ1-1 and V is TRBV19; possible D gene TRBD1, 5 bases. This CDR3 has 15 residues. V was cut by 5 bases and J by 2 bases, with 15 bases left in between. The germline gives CDR1 LNHDA, CDR2 SQIVND (reference sequence). The CDR3 loop is CASSSGFVLNTEAFF. The DNA of the CDR3 is TGTGCCAGTAGTTCAGGGTTTGTTCTAAACACTGAAGCTTTCTTT. Drawing the rest from reference TRBV19 and TRBJ1-1, the complete variable domain is DGGITQSPKYLFRKEGQNVTLSCEQNLNHDAMYWYRQDPGQGLRLIYYSQIVNDFQKGDIAEGYSVSREKKESFPLTVTSAQKNPTAFYLCASSSGFVLNTEAFFGQGTRLTVV.

In its sample, this clone was seen once. The chain is built from TRBV3-1 (or the pseudogene TRBV3-2) and TRBJ2-7, with a weak D call TRBD2 (5 bases). Trimming took off 0 bases at V and 6 bases at J, with 15 bases between the two ends. This CDR3 is built from 15 residues. Germline V lookup: CDR1 LGHDT, CDR2 YNNKEL (reference sequence). The CDR3 DNA sequence: TGTGCCAGCAGCCAAGATGAGGGCCCGGGCCGCGAGCAGTACTTC. The encoded protein is CASSQDEGPGREQYF.

CDR3 region: CASSFGLAETQYF. The CDR3 nucleotides read TGTGCCAGCAGCTTCGGACTAGCGGAGACCCAGTACTTC. V and J are TRBV11-2 and TRBJ2-5; 9 bases are a match to TRBD2. The CDR3 length is 13 residues. Germline-derived CDR1 and CDR2 are SGHAT and FQNNGV. The V gene end was trimmed by 3 bases and the J gene end by 5 bases; junction bases not matched to a gene: 1. Variable domain in full (rest from reference TRBV11-2 and TRBJ2-5): EAGVAQSPRYKIIEKRQSVAFWCNPISGHATLYWYQQILGQGPKLLIQFQNNGVVDDSQLPKDRFSAERLKGVDSTLKIQPAKLEDSAVYLCASSFGLAETQYFGPGTRLLVL.

This clone has just one count. The chain combines TRBV5-1 with TRBJ1-1, with TRBD1 as a possible D gene (5 bases). Per germline, CDR1 SGHRS and CDR2 YFSETQ. Trimming took 4 bases from V and 11 from J, leaving 15 bases between them. The CDR3 length is 12 residues. Here the CDR3 reads CASSRGGEGAFF. The DNA for the CDR3 is TGCGCCAGCAGCCGGGGCGGGGAGGGGGCTTTCTTT.

The rearrangement uses TRBV6-6 and TRBJ2-7, with a tentative D call TRBD1 (5 bases). CDR3 length: 14 residues. Germline CDR1 reads MNHNY; CDR2 reads SVGAGI (reference sequence). V lost 4 bases and J lost 0, with 10 bases in between. The CDR3 nucleotides are TGTGCCAGCAGTTCGACAGTCAGCTCCTACGAGCAGTACTTC. Translation gives CASSSTVSSYEQYF.

The rearrangement links TRBV4-1 to TRBJ2-1; the match to TRBD1 covers 9 bases. The length of the CDR3 is 16 residues. Germline V gene lookup returns CDR1 MGHRA and CDR2 YSYEKL. The ends lost 3 bases at V and 9 bases at J; junction bases unmatched: 12. The CDR3 DNA follows: TGCGCCAGCAGCCAGGCTGGACAGGGGCCCGAATTTGAGCAGTTCTTC. Translation: CASSQAGQGPEFEQFF.

The chain is built from TRBV6-5 and TRBJ1-2; no firm D call. V lost 6 bases, J lost 7 bases, and 21 bases lay in between. Germline values: CDR1 MNHEY, CDR2 SVGAGI. The CDR3 consists of 15 residues. The chain's CDR3 is CASSRGGSRYSGYTF. Written as DNA, the CDR3 is TGTGCCAGCAGCCGGGGTGGGAGTCGGTACAGTGGCTACACCTTC.

This clone was recorded once. The V call is TRBV18, the J call TRBJ1-1; TRBD1 agrees at 7 bases. This CDR3 comprises 15 residues. Trimming removed 3 bases from V and 5 bases from J; junction bases left unmatched: 9. From germline, CDR1 is KGHSH and CDR2 LQKENI. The CDR3 here is CASSPSTGLGTEAFF. CDR3 nucleotides: TGTGCCAGCTCACCGTCGACAGGGTTGGGGACTGAAGCTTTCTTT.